These 10 T cell receptor beta chains were all obtained from the same sample, sequenced in a study of T and B cells in COVID-19 patients. BIOMED2 TRB-A/B primer pools were used in multiplex TRB PCR. Via MiXCR, TCRdb re-called the multiplex PCR reads, giving one row per CDR3 protein. This repertoire shows more than 15,000 distinct CDR3 sequences, under 30% found once; its top ten account for 3.5% to 4.5%. From blood, about 220-500 ng of genomic DNA served as TRB template. Sequenced input: blood. The receptor source for this set is a human donor who had recovered from COVID-19.

This clonotype was seen ten or more times. J is TRBJ1-3 and V is TRBV19; D unclear. V was pared by 1 base and J by 1 base, with 5 bases between. Germline V CDR1 and CDR2: LNHDA, SQIVND (reference sequence). The CDR3 is 14 residues long. CDR3 sequence (DNA): TGTGCCAGTAGTATAGTGGCATCTGGAAACACCATATATTTT. It translates to CASSIVASGNTIYF.

The chain combines TRBV7-2 with TRBJ2-3; TRBD2 aligns across 8 bases. V lost 2 bases and J lost 1; bases outside the gene matches: 14. The germline V gene has CDR1 SGHTA and CDR2 FQGNSA. The CDR3 runs to 19 residues. CDR3 amino acids: CASSLQSSLLAEGTDTQYF. For the CDR3, the DNA is TGTGCCAGCAGCTTACAATCCTCCCTACTAGCGGAGGGCACAGATACGCAGTATTTT.

This clonotype has more than one count but fewer than ten. The chain combines TRBV6-5 with TRBJ1-6; D is unclear. V dropped 2 bases and J dropped 3 bases, with 8 bases sitting between them. Germline CDR1 reads MNHEY; CDR2 reads SVGAGI. There are 15 residues in the CDR3. The CDR3 nucleotides read TGTGCCAGCAGTTACGAAAGCAGCTATAATTCACCCCTCCACTTT. This translates into CASSYESSYNSPLHF.

The chain links TRBV7-9 to TRBJ1-2; no firm D call. Germline values: CDR1 SEHNR, CDR2 FQNEAQ (reference sequence). V was shortened by 5 bases and J by 6 bases, with 13 bases between the two germline ends. CDR3 length: 13 residues. The CDR3 here is CASSRTAANGYTF. In DNA, the CDR3 is TGTGCCAGCAGCCGGACGGCGGCTAATGGCTACACCTTC.

This clonotype is labeled as medium-sized. J is TRBJ2-3 and V is TRBV6-5, with D perhaps assigned TRBD1 or TRBD2 (5 bases each). Trimming removed 6 bases at V and 0 bases at J, with 13 bases between. This CDR3 comprises 15 residues. Looked up from germline, CDR1 is MNHEY and CDR2 is SVGAGI. In DNA form, the CDR3 reads TGTGCCAGCAGGCTATCCGGGGCAAGCACAGATACGCAGTATTTT. This gives the protein CASRLSGASTDTQYF.

This clonotype is medium-sized within its sample. This chain joins TRBV19 and TRBJ1-2, with 9 bases that match TRBD1. Germline V lookup: CDR1 LNHDA, CDR2 SQIVND (reference sequence). The junction had 5 bases not matched to a gene; V was cut back by 2 bases and J by 4 bases. The CDR3 is 15 residues long. The CDR3 DNA reads TGTGCCAGTAGTATACCGGGACAGGGACGCTATGGCTACACCTTC. Translation: CASSIPGQGRYGYTF.

This clonotype showed up just a few times. The chain combines TRBV12-3 or TRBV12-4 with TRBJ1-4; D unclear. The CDR3 extends over 11 amino acids. Trimming took 6 bases from V and 6 from J, leaving 5 bases between them. The CDR3 sequence is CASRTDEKLFF. DNA for the CDR3: TGTGCCAGCAGGACCGATGAAAAACTGTTTTTT.

By share of the sample, this clonotype is medium-sized. The rearrangement uses TRBV27 and TRBJ2-3, with unresolved D. Per germline, CDR1 MNHEY and CDR2 SMNVEV (reference sequence). The CDR3 is 13 residues long. V lost 3 bases to trimming and J lost 0 bases, with 4 bases between them. The CDR3 spells CASSFLSTDTQYF. CDR3 bases: TGTGCCAGCAGTTTCCTTAGCACAGATACGCAGTATTTT.

The sample holds many counts of this clonotype. The gene calls are TRBV6-5 and TRBJ2-7; 8 bases match TRBD1. V lost 4 bases to trimming and J lost 2 bases; unmatched junction nucleotides: 4. In germline, CDR1 is MNHEY, CDR2 SVGAGI. The CDR3 sequence is 14 residues long. The CDR3 is CASSWVQGAYEQYF. DNA for the CDR3: TGTGCCAGCAGTTGGGTACAGGGGGCCTACGAGCAGTACTTC.

CDR3 sequence reads: CASRPGEGNQPQHF. Here the CDR3 DNA reads TGTGCCAGCAGGCCGGGAGAGGGCAATCAGCCCCAGCATTTT. The gene calls are TRBV6-1 and TRBJ1-5; D ambiguous. This CDR3 has 14 residues. Germline V gives CDR1 MNHNS, CDR2 SASEGT. Between the trimmed V and J ends, which lost 6 bases and 2 bases, there was a span of 11 bases.